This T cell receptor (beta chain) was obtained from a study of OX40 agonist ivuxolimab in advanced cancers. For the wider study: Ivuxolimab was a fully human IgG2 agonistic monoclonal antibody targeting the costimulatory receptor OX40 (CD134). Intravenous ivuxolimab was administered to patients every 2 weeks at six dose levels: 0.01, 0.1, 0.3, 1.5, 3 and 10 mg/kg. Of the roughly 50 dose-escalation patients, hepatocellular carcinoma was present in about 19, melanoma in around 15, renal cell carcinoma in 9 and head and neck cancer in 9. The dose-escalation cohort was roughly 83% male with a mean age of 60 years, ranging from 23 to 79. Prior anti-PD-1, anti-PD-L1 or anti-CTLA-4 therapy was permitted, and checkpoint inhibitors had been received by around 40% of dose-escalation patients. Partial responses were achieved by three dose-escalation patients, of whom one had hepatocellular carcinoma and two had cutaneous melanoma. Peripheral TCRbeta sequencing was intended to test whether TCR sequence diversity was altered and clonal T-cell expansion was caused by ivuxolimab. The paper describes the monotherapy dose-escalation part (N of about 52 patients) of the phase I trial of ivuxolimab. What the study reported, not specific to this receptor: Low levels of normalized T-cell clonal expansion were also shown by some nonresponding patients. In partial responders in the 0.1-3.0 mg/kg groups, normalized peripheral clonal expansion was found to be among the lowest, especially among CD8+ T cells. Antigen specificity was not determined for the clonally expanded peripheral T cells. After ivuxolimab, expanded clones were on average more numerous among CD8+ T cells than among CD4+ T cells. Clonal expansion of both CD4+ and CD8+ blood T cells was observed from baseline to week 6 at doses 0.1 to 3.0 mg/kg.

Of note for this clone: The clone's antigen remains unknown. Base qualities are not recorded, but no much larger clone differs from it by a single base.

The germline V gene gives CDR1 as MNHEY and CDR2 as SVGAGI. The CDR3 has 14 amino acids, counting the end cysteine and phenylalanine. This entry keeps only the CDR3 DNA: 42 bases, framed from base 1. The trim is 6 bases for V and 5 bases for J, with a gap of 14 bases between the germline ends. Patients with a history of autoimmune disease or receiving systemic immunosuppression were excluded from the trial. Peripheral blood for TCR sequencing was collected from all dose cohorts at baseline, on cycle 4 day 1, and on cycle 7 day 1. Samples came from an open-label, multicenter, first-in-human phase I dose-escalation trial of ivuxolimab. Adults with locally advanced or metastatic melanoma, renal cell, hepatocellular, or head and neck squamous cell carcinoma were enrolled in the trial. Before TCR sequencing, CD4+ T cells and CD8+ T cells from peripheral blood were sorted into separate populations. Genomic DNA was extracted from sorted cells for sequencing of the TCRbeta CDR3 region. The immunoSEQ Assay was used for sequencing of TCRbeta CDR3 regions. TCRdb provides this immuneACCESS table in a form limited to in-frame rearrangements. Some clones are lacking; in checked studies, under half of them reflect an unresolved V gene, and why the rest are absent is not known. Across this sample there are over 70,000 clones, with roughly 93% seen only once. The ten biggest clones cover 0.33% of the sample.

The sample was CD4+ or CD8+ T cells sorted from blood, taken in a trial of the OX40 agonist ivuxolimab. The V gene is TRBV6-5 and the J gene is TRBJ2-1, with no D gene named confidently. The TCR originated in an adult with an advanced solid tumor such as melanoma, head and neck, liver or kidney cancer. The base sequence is TGTGCCAGCAGCCGCCTCGGACGGAACAATGAGCAGTTCTTC. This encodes CASSRLGRNNEQFF.